These 29 T cell receptor beta chains were all obtained from the same sample, sequenced in a study of Ad26.COV2.S vaccination and SARS-CoV-2 variants (dated by TCRdb to 2020 to 2023). The meaning of the sample's treatment or condition label: around 19 received Ad26.COV2.S at low or high dose, single or two shots; roughly five received placebo; per-sample allocation not given. Repertoires of vaccine and placebo recipients were sequenced from samples collected on day 63 after the first injection. Library generation was performed with the immunoSEQ multiplex PCR assay. Entries here come from immuneACCESS through TCRdb and include only in-frame sequences with V and J called. Some clones fail to appear in such tables; in the studies checked, an unresolved V gene covers under half of the shortfall, and the cause of the remainder is unknown. The sample table holds about 390,000 clones, of which around 93% were seen once. About 1.6% of the sample is in the top ten clones.

The sample was peripheral blood, taken in a trial of Ad26.COV2.S vaccine versus placebo. The receptors here all came from a person between 18 and 65 years old who received the Ad26.COV2.S COVID-19 vaccine or a placebo.

The rearrangement uses TRBV6-5 and TRBJ1-1, with 7 nucleotides matching TRBD1. Germline trimming cut 10 bases from V and 6 bases from J; bases unmatched to any gene: 5. The CDR3 spans 11 residues. CDR1 and CDR2 from the germline V gene are MNHEY and SVGAGI. The CDR3 sequence: CATTGVAEAFF. CDR3 in DNA: TGTGCCACCACAGGGGTGGCTGAAGCTTTCTTT.

The rearrangement joins TRBV19 to TRBJ1-6; 9 positions match TRBD1. The CDR3 spans 15 residues. The V segment lost 3 bases and the J segment 7 bases; nucleotides outside the gene matches: 4. Germline V gene sequence: CDR1 LNHDA, CDR2 SQIVND (reference sequence). The DNA of the CDR3 is TGTGCCAGTAGTATGGGACAGGGTCGGAATTCACCCCTCCACTTT. Its translation is CASSMGQGRNSPLHF.

The V and J genes are TRBV3-1 (or the pseudogene TRBV3-2) and TRBJ2-1, with D possibly TRBD2 on 5 matching bases. The germline V gene encodes CDR1 LGHDT and CDR2 YNNKEL (reference sequence). The germline V and J ends were trimmed by 1 base and 2 bases, with 9 bases remaining between them. The CDR3 spans 15 residues. Written as DNA, the CDR3 is TGTGCCAGCAGCCAAGGGGGAGAGGCCTACAATGAGCAGTTCTTC. Protein product: CASSQGGEAYNEQFF.

This chain links TRBV6-5 with TRBJ1-2; 9 positions match TRBD1. V gave up 6 bases and J gave up 8 bases; unmatched junction bases: 10. The germline CDR1 and CDR2 sequences are MNHEY and SVGAGI. The CDR3 sequence is 14 residues long. CDR3 loop: CASRRPGQGHGYTF. The DNA of the CDR3 is TGTGCCAGCAGGAGACCGGGACAGGGTCACGGCTACACCTTC.

The CDR3 sequence: CAWRLTSGGLYNEQFF. In DNA, the CDR3 is TGTGCCTGGAGATTGACTAGCGGGGGTCTCTACAATGAGCAGTTCTTC. The rearrangement joins TRBV30 to TRBJ2-1; 12 nucleotides match TRBD2. After removal of 3 bases from V and 3 bases from J, the junction contained 6 bases not matched to a gene. The germline gives CDR1 GTSNPN, CDR2 SVGIG (reference sequence). The CDR3 has 16 residues.

The V gene is TRBV4-3, the J gene TRBJ2-7; TRBD2 matches 7 bases. Germline V gene lookup returns CDR1 LGHNA and CDR2 YSLEER. The CDR3 sequence is 14 residues long. Trimming cost V 2 bases and J 3 bases; bases outside gene matches: 4. CDR3 residues: CASSQYGGNYEQYF. The CDR3 DNA sequence: TGCGCCAGCAGCCAATACGGGGGGAACTACGAGCAGTACTTC.

The V and J genes are TRBV20-1 and TRBJ2-7; unclear D gene. This CDR3 region has 12 residues. Germline loops: CDR1 DFQATT, CDR2 SNEGSKA (reference sequence). The V gene lost 3 bases and the J gene lost 4 bases, with 10 bases spanning the gap. The CDR3, as DNA: TGCAGTGCTAGTCTTCAGGAGTACGAGCAGTACTTC. Amino acids: CSASLQEYEQYF.

J is TRBJ1-1 and V is TRBV30, with D perhaps TRBD1 (5 bases). The CDR3 extends over 16 amino acids. The germline CDR1 and CDR2 sequences are GTSNPN and SVGIG (reference sequence). Deletions cut 0 bases from V and 0 bases from J, with 14 bases between. The CDR3 nucleotides read TGTGCCTGGAGTGTACTTTTGGGACCGATGAACACTGAAGCTTTCTTT. As protein: CAWSVLLGPMNTEAFF. Full variable domain (outside the CDR3, taken from reference TRBV30 and TRBJ1-1): SQTIHQWPATLVQPVGSPLSLECTVEGTSNPNLYWYRQAAGRGLQLLFYSVGIGQISSEVPQNLSASRPQDRQFILSSKKLLLSDSGFYLCAWSVLLGPMNTEAFFGQGTRLTVV.

The V and J genes are TRBV6-5 and TRBJ1-3; D is uncertain. This CDR3 region has 16 residues. V gave up 0 bases and J gave up 0 bases, with 9 bases separating them. Germline V lookup: CDR1 MNHEY, CDR2 SVGAGI. The CDR3 sequence is CASSYSSAFSGNTIYF. The CDR3, as DNA: TGTGCCAGCAGTTACTCCTCGGCATTCTCTGGAAACACCATATATTTT.

This sequence joins TRBV4-3 and TRBJ1-4, with 7 bases identical to TRBD1. This CDR3 is 15 amino acids long. In germline, CDR1 is LGHNA, CDR2 YSLEER. With 3 bases clipped from V and 7 bases from J, the junction kept 8 bases outside the gene matches. The CDR3, as DNA: TGCGCCAGCAGCCACCGACAGGGTTCGGGTGAAAAACTGTTTTTT. This encodes CASSHRQGSGEKLFF.

The chain has TRBV15 and TRBJ1-5; D unresolved. Germline loops: CDR1 LNHNV, CDR2 YYDKDF (reference sequence). Trimming left V 0 bases short and J 9 bases short, with 9 bases between. This CDR3 comprises 13 residues. CDR3 nucleotide sequence: TGTGCCACCAGCAGAGATCCTTATGGGCCCCAGCATTTT. Translated: CATSRDPYGPQHF.

DNA of the CDR3: TGTGCCAGTAGTATCTTAGGAATTGGGGCCAACGTCCTGACTTTC. Translated, it gives CASSILGIGANVLTF. The chain is built from TRBV19 and TRBJ2-6, with unresolved D. Germline values: CDR1 LNHDA, CDR2 SQIVND (reference sequence). The CDR3 extends over 15 amino acids. V lost 3 bases, J lost 3 bases, and 9 bases lay in between.

The rearrangement uses TRBV6-6 and TRBJ1-2; 7 bases are a match to TRBD1. CDR3 length: 13 amino acids. CDR1 and CDR2 from the germline V gene are MNHNY and SVGAGI (reference sequence). The V gene end was trimmed by 10 bases and the J gene end by 7 bases; junction bases not matched to a gene: 12. The CDR3 loop reads CATNGQVVGGYTF. Here the CDR3 DNA reads TGTGCCACCAACGGACAGGTGGTGGGTGGCTACACCTTC.

This chain uses TRBV19 with TRBJ1-1; no firm D call. CDR1 and CDR2 (germline): LNHDA, SQIVND (reference sequence). The CDR3 runs to 14 residues. V lost 5 bases, J lost 5 bases, and 15 bases lay in between. DNA for the CDR3: TGTGCCAGTAGTCGCCTAAGGGTGGGGACTGAAGCTTTCTTT. This sequence encodes CASSRLRVGTEAFF.

The rearrangement joins TRBV6-5 to TRBJ1-2; D uncertain. The ends were cut back, 0 bases at V and 6 bases at J, with 14 bases in the middle. Germline-derived CDR1 and CDR2 are MNHEY and SVGAGI. The CDR3 is 15 amino acids. The CDR3: CASSYSLTGFDGYTF. DNA for the CDR3: TGTGCCAGCAGTTACTCACTGACGGGGTTTGATGGCTACACCTTC.

The chain carries TRBV12-3 or TRBV12-4 and TRBJ2-5, with 7 bases fitting TRBD1. The J segment lost 7 bases and the V segment lost 4 bases, leaving 6 bases of the junction unmatched. This CDR3 is built from 13 residues. CDR3 sequence (DNA): TGTGCCAGCAGTTACAGGGGCCCATCGACCCAGTACTTC. It is translated as CASSYRGPSTQYF.

This clone appeared a single time. The chain employs TRBV2 and TRBJ1-2, with 7 bases fitting TRBD1. Germline CDR1 and CDR2: SNHLY and FYNNEI. The CDR3 length is 15 residues. The ends lost 6 bases at V and 4 bases at J; junction bases unmatched: 11. CDR3: CASSGDRTGLYGYTF. DNA of the CDR3: TGTGCCAGCAGCGGGGATCGGACAGGACTCTATGGCTACACCTTC. Based on the CDR3 plus reference TRBV2 and TRBJ1-2, the full variable domain is EPEVTQTPSHQVTQMGQEVILRCVPISNHLYFYWYRQILGQKVEFLVSFYNNEISEKSEIFDDQFSVERPDGSNFTLKIRSTKLEDSAMYFCASSGDRTGLYGYTFGSGTRLTVV.

V gene TRBV6-6 combines with J gene TRBJ2-5; unclear D gene. Trimming left V 3 bases short and J 2 bases short, with 13 bases between. The germline gives CDR1 MNHNY, CDR2 SVGAGI (reference sequence). The CDR3 extends over 15 amino acids. The CDR3 DNA sequence: TGTGCCAGCAGTTATGGTCGGGCCCATCAAGAGACCCAGTACTTC. This encodes CASSYGRAHQETQYF.

This clone has only one observation. The chain recombines TRBV19 with TRBJ1-5; 10 bases are a match to TRBD1. V was clipped by 6 bases and J by 3 bases; unmatched bases: 8. The germline CDR1 and CDR2 sequences are LNHDA and SQIVND (reference sequence). This CDR3 has 16 residues. CDR3 residues: CASRTLTGGFNQPQHF. CDR3 DNA sequence: TGTGCCAGTAGAACCCTGACAGGGGGCTTCAATCAGCCCCAGCATTTT.

This clone was seen a single time. The genes are TRBV11-2 and TRBJ2-1; a possible D gene is TRBD1 (6 bases). V lost 4 bases to trimming and J lost 1 base, with 11 bases between them. The CDR3 covers 15 residues. Germline CDR1 and CDR2: SGHAT and FQNNGV. The CDR3 coding sequence is TGTGCCAGCAGCTCTTACAGGGTTTCCTACAATGAGCAGTTCTTC. Translated: CASSSYRVSYNEQFF.

This clone was detected once. The rearrangement links TRBV28 to TRBJ1-4; possible D gene TRBD1, 5 bases. The ends were cut back, 2 bases at V and 1 base at J, with 11 bases in the middle. Germline V CDR1 and CDR2: MDHEN, SYDVKM. There are 16 residues in the CDR3. The CDR3 sequence: CASSLAGTGTNEKLFF. The CDR3, as DNA: TGTGCCAGCAGTTTAGCGGGGACTGGAACTAATGAAAAACTGTTTTTT. The full variable domain, in which reference TRBV28 and TRBJ1-4 provide the parts outside the CDR3, is DVKVTQSSRYLVKRTGEKVFLECVQDMDHENMFWYRQDPGLGLRLIYFSYDVKMKEKGDIPEGYSVSREKKERFSLILESASTNQTSMYLCASSLAGTGTNEKLFFGSGTQLSVL.

As regards this clone: This same CDR3 is encoded by further DNA sequences in the sample. The chain uses TRBV7-9 and TRBJ2-3, with D maybe TRBD1 (6 bases). The CDR3 covers 14 residues. The V and J ends lost 3 bases and 1 base respectively, with 8 bases between them. Germline lookup yields CDR1 SEHNR and CDR2 FQNEAQ (reference sequence). The CDR3 region is CASSLAGGTDTQYF. CDR3 in DNA: TGTGCCAGCAGCTTGGCAGGGGGCACAGATACGCAGTATTTT.

The chain is built from TRBV18 and TRBJ1-1, with TRBD1 matching over 7 bases. V dropped 6 bases and J dropped 4; count of bases not matched to a gene: 17. Germline V gene data show CDR1 as KGHSH and CDR2 as LQKENI. This CDR3 is 17 amino acids long. CDR3 DNA: TGTGCCAGCTCCGTCGGGACAGAGATACCGACGGGCACTGAAGCTTTCTTT. Protein sequence: CASSVGTEIPTGTEAFF. Combining the CDR3 with reference TRBV18 and TRBJ1-1 gives the whole variable domain NAGVMQNPRHLVRRRGQEARLRCSPMKGHSHVYWYRQLPEEGLKFMVYLQKENIIDESGMPKERFSAEFPKEGPSILRIQQVVRGDSAAYFCASSVGTEIPTGTEAFFGQGTRLTVV.

The rearrangement uses TRBV19 and TRBJ2-3; D gene uncertain. The germline CDR1 and CDR2 sequences are LNHDA and SQIVND (reference sequence). The V gene lost 2 bases and the J gene lost 6 bases, with 12 bases spanning the gap. The CDR3 has 14 amino acids. CDR3 protein: CASSIYADGDTQYF. The CDR3 DNA follows: TGTGCCAGTAGTATATACGCTGATGGGGATACGCAGTATTTT.

This clone is a singleton in its sample. This sequence joins TRBV4-1 and TRBJ2-7, with D unresolved. This CDR3 is 17 amino acids long. V gave up 2 bases and J gave up 0 bases, with 17 bases separating them. Germline CDR1 reads MGHRA; CDR2 reads YSYEKL. The CDR3 DNA follows: TGCGCCAGCAGCCAAAGAAGTCATGCGTCAAGCTCCTACGAGCAGTACTTC. Protein: CASSQRSHASSSYEQYF.

V usage is TRBV7-2 and J usage is TRBJ1-6; D gene ambiguous. V lost 1 base and J 5 bases, leaving 6 bases between the germline ends. CDR3 length: 14 amino acids. Germline loops: CDR1 SGHTA, CDR2 FQGNSA. CDR3 nucleotide sequence: TGTGCCAGCAGCTTAGTACAGAATAATTCACCCCTCCACTTT. It yields the protein CASSLVQNNSPLHF.

This chain uses TRBV6-5 with TRBJ1-4; D may be TRBD1 (6 bases). Germline V CDR1 and CDR2: MNHEY, SVGAGI. Trimming left V 1 base short and J 6 bases short, with 12 bases between. The CDR3 contains 15 residues. The CDR3 DNA reads TGTGCCAGCAGTTACTTGAGGGGGTGGGATGAAAAACTGTTTTTT. It encodes CASSYLRGWDEKLFF.

The chain uses TRBV5-4 and TRBJ2-2; 11 bases match TRBD2. This CDR3 comprises 16 residues. CDR1 is SGHNT and CDR2 is YYREEE in the germline V gene (reference sequence). Unmatched junction bases numbered 9, after V lost 4 bases and J lost 7 bases. CDR3 residues: CASSASGGTFLGELFF. CDR3 nucleotides: TGTGCCAGCAGCGCTAGCGGGGGGACCTTCCTCGGGGAGCTGTTTTTT.

V usage is TRBV27 and J usage is TRBJ1-2; 8 nucleotides agree with TRBD1. Germline values: CDR1 MNHEY, CDR2 SMNVEV (reference sequence). The CDR3 length is 14 residues. Trimming cost V 5 bases and J 6 bases; bases outside gene matches: 8. CDR3 nucleotide sequence: TGTGCCAGCAGTCCCCGGACAGGGTTTCATGGCTACACCTTC. Translation: CASSPRTGFHGYTF.